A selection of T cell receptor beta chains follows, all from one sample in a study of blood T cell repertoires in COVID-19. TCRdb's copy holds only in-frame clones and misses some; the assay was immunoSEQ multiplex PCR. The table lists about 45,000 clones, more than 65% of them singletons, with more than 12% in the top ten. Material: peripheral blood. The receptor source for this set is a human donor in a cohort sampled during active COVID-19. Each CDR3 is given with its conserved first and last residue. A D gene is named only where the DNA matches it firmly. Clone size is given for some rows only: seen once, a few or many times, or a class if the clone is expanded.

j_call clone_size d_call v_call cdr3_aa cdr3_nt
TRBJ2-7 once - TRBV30 CAWSVPPLGKYEQYF TGTGCCTGGAGTGTACCCCCCCTCGGGAAATACGAGCAGTACTTC
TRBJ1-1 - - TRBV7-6 CASSQGHRNTEAFF TGTGCCAGCAGCCAGGGACACCGGAACACTGAAGCTTTCTTT
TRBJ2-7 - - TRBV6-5 CASSYSLAGSYEQYF TGTGCCAGCAGTTACTCTCTGGCGGGATCCTACGAGCAGTACTTC
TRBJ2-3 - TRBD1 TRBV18 CASSRTGGAADTQYF TGTGCCAGCTCACGTACAGGGGGCGCCGCAGATACGCAGTATTTT
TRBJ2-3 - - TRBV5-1 CASSLMGLYTDTQYF TGCGCCAGCAGCTTGATGGGGCTTTACACAGATACGCAGTATTTT
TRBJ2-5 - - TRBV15 CATSRDMTPSGAYQETQYF TGTGCCACCAGCAGAGATATGACGCCGAGCGGCGCTTACCAAGAGACCCAGTACTTC
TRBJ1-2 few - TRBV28 CATKGQGPNYGYTF TGTGCCACCAAAGGGCAGGGTCCCAACTATGGCTACACCTTC
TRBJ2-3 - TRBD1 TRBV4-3 CASSQGNRGTTDTQYF TGCGCCAGCAGCCAAGGGAACAGGGGAACGACAGATACGCAGTATTTT
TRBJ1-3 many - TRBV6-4 CASSDGRGRGSGNTIYF TGTGCCAGCAGTGACGGGCGGGGCCGCGGCTCTGGAAACACCATATATTTT
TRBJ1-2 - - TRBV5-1 CASRDTGLDYGYTF TGCGCCAGCAGGGATACAGGGCTGGACTATGGCTACACCTTC